Listed here are 26 T cell receptor beta chains from one sample, sequenced in a study of vaccination effects on CD4 cells after COVID-19. Produced via immunoSEQ multiplex PCR; TCRdb's table is partial and in-frame only. The table has 30,000 to 45,000 clones, just under 85% seen once. Their cognate antigens are unknown. Sequencing in the ViraFEST assay came after antigen-specific CD4+ T cells had been expanded with viral peptide pools, which were used to stimulate PBMC. Following a roughly 9-day culture, CD4+ T cells were purified. Participants each got two BNT162b2 or mRNA-1273 vaccine doses. This material consisted of CD4+ T cells from PBMCs cultured with HCoV-NL63 spike peptides, taken after COVID-19 vaccination. The source is a human donor who received a COVID-19 vaccine. Some clones in this sample may be carry-over from other donors' samples.

V gene TRBV21-1 combines with J gene TRBJ2-7; TRBD2, the table's D call, was not compared with the DNA. TRBV21-1 is listed as a pseudogene. The CDR3 contains 15 residues. The CDR3 DNA is TGTGCCAGCAGCAATACCGATAGAACCCTATACGAGCAGTACGTC. Amino acids: CASSNTDRTLYEQYV.

V is TRBV6-6 and J is TRBJ2-7; D may be TRBD1 (6 bases). The CDR3 has 16 amino acids. Germline CDR1 MNHNY, CDR2 SVGAGI (reference sequence). V gave up 0 bases and J gave up 2 bases, with 14 bases separating them. The CDR3 DNA reads TGTGCCAGCAGTTACTCGGCCAGGGGCTCGGCCTACGAGCAGTACGTC. It is translated as CASSYSARGSAYEQYV.

The chain employs TRBV20-1 and TRBJ1-3, with a tentative D call TRBD1 (5 bases). V was cut by 3 bases and J by 1 base, with 7 bases left in between. CDR3 length: 13 residues. Germline CDR1 and CDR2: DFQATT and SNEGSKA (reference sequence). DNA of the CDR3: TGCAGTGCTAGTAGACAGTCTGGAAACACCATATATTTT. It yields the protein CSASRQSGNTIYF.

This clone was seen more than once but under ten times. The CDR3 spells CASSHQGYRNEQFF. The DNA of the CDR3 is TGTGCCAGCAGCCACCAGGGGTATAGGAATGAGCAGTTCTTC. The chain is built from TRBV3-1 (or the pseudogene TRBV3-2) and TRBJ2-1; D possibly corresponds to TRBD1 (6 bases). Germline V lookup: CDR1 LGHDT, CDR2 YNNKEL (reference sequence). The length of the CDR3 is 14 residues. V dropped 3 bases and J dropped 7 bases, with 13 bases sitting between them.

The V and J genes are TRBV9 and TRBJ2-3; D unclear. V lost 4 bases and J 5 bases, leaving 8 bases between the germline ends. The CDR3 runs 12 residues. Germline-derived CDR1 and CDR2 are SGDLS and YYNGEE. In DNA, the CDR3 is TGTGCCAGCAGCCCCCGAGAAGATACGCAGTATTTT. It yields the protein CASSPREDTQYF. Variable domain in full (rest from reference TRBV9 and TRBJ2-3): DSGVTQTPKHLITATGQRVTLRCSPRSGDLSVYWYQQSLDQGLQFLIQYYNGEERAKGNILERFSAQQFPDLHSELNLSSLELGDSALYFCASSPREDTQYFGPGTRLTVL.

The V and J genes are TRBV4-1 and TRBJ2-1, with D unresolved. The CDR3 has 16 residues. V shed 0 bases and J shed 5 bases, with 14 bases lying between them. Germline V CDR1 and CDR2: MGHRA, YSYEKL. DNA of the CDR3: TGCGCCAGCAGCCAAGAGGCCCGATATGAAGACAATGAGCAGTTCTTC. Translating it yields CASSQEARYEDNEQFF.

The J gene is TRBJ2-1, the V gene TRBV7-3; maybe TRBD1 (6 bases). Germline V gene data show CDR1 as SGHTA and CDR2 as FQGTGA. The CDR3 sequence is 15 residues long. Trimming cost V 5 bases and J 4 bases, with 15 bases left between them. The CDR3 here is CASSPRGQQYNEQFF. CDR3 in DNA: TGTGCCAGCAGCCCAAGAGGACAGCAGTACAATGAGCAGTTCTTC. Variable domain in full (rest from reference TRBV7-3 and TRBJ2-1): GAGVSQTPSNKVTEKGKYVELRCDPISGHTALYWYRQSLGQGPEFLIYFQGTGAADDSGLPNDRFFAVRPEGSVSTLKIQRTERGDSAVYLCASSPRGQQYNEQFFGPGTRLTVL.

The chain is built from TRBV6-5 and TRBJ1-5, with D possibly TRBD1 on 6 matching bases. Germline V gene sequence: CDR1 MNHEY, CDR2 SVGAGI. V was pared by 7 bases and J by 1 base, with 11 bases between. CDR3 length equals 14 residues. The CDR3 DNA is TGTGCCAGCAACGGGGGCGCGAGCAATCAGCCCCAGCATTTT. Amino acids: CASNGGASNQPQHF.

This clone appeared once. The chain has TRBV6-5 and TRBJ1-5, with 8 bases that match TRBD1. The germline V gene has CDR1 MNHEY and CDR2 SVGAGI. V dropped 4 bases and J dropped 3; count of bases not matched to a gene: 8. The CDR3 totals 16 residues. The CDR3 nucleotides are TGTGCCAGCAGTTTAACAGGGGGGACGACCAATCAGCCCCAGCATTTT. It specifies CASSLTGGTTNQPQHF.

The chain uses TRBV6-5 and TRBJ2-7, with 7 positions matching TRBD2. CDR1 and CDR2 (germline): MNHEY, SVGAGI. The CDR3 sequence is 14 residues long. The junction had 7 bases not matched to a gene; V was cut back by 6 bases and J by 2 bases. The CDR3 bases are TGTGCCAGCAGACTGGGAGCGGGGACCTACGAGCAGTACGTC. Translation: CASRLGAGTYEQYV.

The chain uses TRBV2 and TRBJ1-6; TRBD1 matches 8 bases. CDR3 size: 15 residues. With V trimmed by 6 bases and J by 7 bases, 8 bases remained unmatched. Germline V CDR1 and CDR2: SNHLY, FYNNEI. The CDR3 protein is CASSTEGQENSPLHF. CDR3 DNA: TGTGCCAGCAGCACAGAGGGACAGGAAAATTCACCCCTCCACTTT.

The chain has TRBV5-1 and TRBJ2-5, with 12 bases lining up with TRBD2. Germline V gives CDR1 SGHRS, CDR2 YFSETQ. J lost 5 bases, V lost 0 bases, and 8 bases had no gene match. The CDR3 loop spans 17 amino acids. CDR3 in DNA: TGCGCCAGCAGCTTGGTCCTAGCGGGGGGGCCTAGTGAGACCCAGTACTTC. It specifies CASSLVLAGGPSETQYF.

V and J are TRBV18 and TRBJ1-6; perhaps TRBD1 as D (5 bases). The CDR3 extends over 15 amino acids. Germline V gives CDR1 KGHSH, CDR2 LQKENI. Trimming cost V 2 bases and J 7 bases, with 12 bases left between them. CDR3 residues: CASSPSQGVNSPLHF. CDR3 coding DNA: TGTGCCAGCTCACCAAGCCAGGGTGTGAATTCACCCCTCCACTTT.

This clone showed up just once. The chain combines TRBV5-1 with TRBJ2-5, with 7 bases lining up with TRBD1. The junction had 5 bases not matched to a gene; V was cut back by 2 bases and J by 4 bases. CDR1 and CDR2 (germline): SGHRS, YFSETQ. The CDR3 has 14 residues. CDR3 DNA sequence: TGCGCCAGCAGCTTCGACAGGGTAGGAGAGACCCAGTACTTC. It encodes CASSFDRVGETQYF.

The chain recombines TRBV5-4 with TRBJ1-1; possible D gene TRBD1, 5 bases. The CDR3 runs 15 residues. Per germline, CDR1 SGHNT and CDR2 YYREEE (reference sequence). The V gene lost 5 bases and the J gene lost 1 base, with 15 bases spanning the gap. CDR3 DNA sequence: TGTGCCAGCAGACAAGGAGGACACCAGAACACTGAAGCTTTCTTT. Translation: CASRQGGHQNTEAFF.

The chain uses TRBV12-3 or TRBV12-4 and TRBJ1-1; a weak D match, TRBD1 (5 bases). The V end lost 6 bases, the J end lost 3 bases, and 8 bases lay between the germline ends. The CDR3 contains 12 residues. The CDR3 bases are TGTGCCAGCAGGGGGGGGTACACTGAAGCTTTCTTT. It codes for CASRGGYTEAFF.

This clone appeared a few times. This CDR3 is CATRVGVKPGCEQYV. CDR3 bases: TGTGCCACACGAGTAGGGGTCAAGCCGGGGTGCGAGCAGTACGTC. The rearrangement uses TRBV5-8 and TRBJ2-7; D tentatively reads TRBD1 or TRBD2 (5 bases each). The CDR3 covers 15 residues. CDR1 and CDR2 from the germline V gene are SGHTS and YDEGEE. Trimming removed 9 bases at V and 6 bases at J, with 25 bases between.

The chain links TRBV7-2 to TRBJ2-7, with D possibly TRBD2 on 7 matching bases. The V and J ends lost 1 base and 5 bases respectively, with 12 bases between them. The CDR3 sequence is 14 residues long. Germline V CDR1 and CDR2: SGHTA, FQGNSA. The CDR3 region is CASSLEKGGHEQYV. CDR3 nucleotides: TGTGCCAGCAGCTTAGAAAAGGGGGGGCACGAGCAGTACGTC.

The chain links TRBV7-2 to TRBJ1-1; possibly TRBD1 for D (6 bases). Germline assignment: CDR1 SGHTA and CDR2 FQGNSA. This CDR3 has 15 amino acids. V was shortened by 0 bases and J by 5 bases, with 13 bases between the two germline ends. The chain's CDR3 is CASSLAGGAGTEAFF. DNA of the CDR3: TGTGCCAGCAGCTTAGCCGGGGGGGCAGGGACTGAAGCTTTCTTT.

The chain uses TRBV5-1 and TRBJ2-7; 8 bases are a match to TRBD2. Trimming removed 4 bases from V and 6 bases from J; junction bases left unmatched: 12. CDR1 SGHRS and CDR2 YFSETQ come from the germline V gene. The CDR3 length is 15 residues. CDR3 region: CASSLTGGSWFEQYV. The CDR3 nucleotides read TGCGCCAGCAGCCTCACGGGGGGGTCGTGGTTCGAGCAGTACGTC.

This rearrangement joins TRBV27 to TRBJ1-1; D possibly corresponds to TRBD1 (6 bases). V lost 5 bases and J lost 10, with 17 bases in between. This CDR3 has 13 residues. CDR1 is MNHEY, CDR2 SMNVEV, per germline (reference sequence). In DNA, the CDR3 is TGTGCCAGCAGTCCGTCGGGACAAGGTAGAGCTTTCTTT. Its protein is CASSPSGQGRAFF.

The chain joins TRBV5-1 to TRBJ2-7; D may be TRBD1 (6 bases). The germline V gene encodes CDR1 SGHRS and CDR2 YFSETQ. Trimming pared 2 bases from V and 4 bases from J, leaving 13 bases between. CDR3 length equals 14 residues. In nucleotides, the CDR3 is TGCGCCAGCAGCTTTGGTGGAACAGGGTACGAGCAGTACGTC. Encoded protein: CASSFGGTGYEQYV.

The rearrangement joins TRBV6-5 to TRBJ1-3; D may be TRBD1 (5 bases). The CDR3 is 14 amino acids. V shed 5 bases and J shed 0 bases, with 8 bases lying between them. CDR1 is MNHEY, CDR2 SVGAGI, per germline. The CDR3 loop is CASSRQRSGNTIYF. CDR3 in DNA: TGTGCCAGCAGTCGACAGCGCTCTGGAAACACCATATATTTT.

Remarks on this clone: One junction end disagrees with the germline gene, perhaps due to a read error. The genes are TRBV29-1 and TRBJ2-5; tentatively, D is TRBD2 (6 bases). Looked up from germline, CDR1 is SQVTM and CDR2 is ANQGSEA. The CDR3 has 13 residues. The CDR3 DNA reads as TGCAGCGTTGAGGAGGGGAGGCAAGGGACCCAGTACTTC. It translates to CSVEEGRQGTQYF.

This clone was observed a few times. The chain links TRBV5-8 to TRBJ2-1, with D possibly being TRBD2 (5 bases). Per germline, CDR1 SGHTS and CDR2 YDEGEE. There are 14 residues in the CDR3. V was shortened by 2 bases and J by 1 base, with 7 bases between the two germline ends. The CDR3: CASSFAGSYNEQFF. The CDR3 nucleotides are TGTGCCAGCAGCTTCGCGGGTTCCTACAATGAGCAGTTCTTC.

This chain joins TRBV3-1 (or the pseudogene TRBV3-2) and TRBJ1-6, with a tentative D call TRBD1 (5 bases). The CDR3 consists of 14 residues. Germline V gene data show CDR1 as LGHDT and CDR2 as YNNKEL (reference sequence). Trimming removed 1 base at V and 7 bases at J, with 8 bases between. This CDR3 is CASSQVGGNSPLHF. For the CDR3, the DNA is TGTGCCAGCAGCCAAGTTGGGGGGAATTCACCCCTCCACTTT.